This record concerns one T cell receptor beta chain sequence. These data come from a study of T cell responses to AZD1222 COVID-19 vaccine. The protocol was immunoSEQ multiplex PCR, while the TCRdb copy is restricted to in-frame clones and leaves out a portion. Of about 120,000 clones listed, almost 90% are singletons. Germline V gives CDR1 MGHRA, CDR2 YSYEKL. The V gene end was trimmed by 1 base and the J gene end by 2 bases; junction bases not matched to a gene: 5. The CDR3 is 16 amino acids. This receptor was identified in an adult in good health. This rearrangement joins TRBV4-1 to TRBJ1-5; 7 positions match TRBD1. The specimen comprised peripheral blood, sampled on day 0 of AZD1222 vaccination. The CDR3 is CASSQVTGTRNQPQHF. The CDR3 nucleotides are TGCGCCAGCAGCCAAGTGACAGGGACGCGCAATCAGCCCCAGCATTTT.